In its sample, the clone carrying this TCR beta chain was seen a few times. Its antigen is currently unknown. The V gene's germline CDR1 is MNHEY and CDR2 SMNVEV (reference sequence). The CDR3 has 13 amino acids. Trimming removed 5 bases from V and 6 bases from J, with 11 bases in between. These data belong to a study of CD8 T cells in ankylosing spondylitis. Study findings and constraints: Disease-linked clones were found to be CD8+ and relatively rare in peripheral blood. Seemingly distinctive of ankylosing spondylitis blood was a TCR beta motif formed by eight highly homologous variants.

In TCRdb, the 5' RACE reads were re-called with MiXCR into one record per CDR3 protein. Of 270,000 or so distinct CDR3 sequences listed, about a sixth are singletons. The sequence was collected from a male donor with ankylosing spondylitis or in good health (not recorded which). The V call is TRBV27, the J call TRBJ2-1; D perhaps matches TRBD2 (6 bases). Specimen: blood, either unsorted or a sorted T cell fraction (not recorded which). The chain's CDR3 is CASSTRLGNEQFF. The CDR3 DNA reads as TGTGCCAGCAGTACGAGACTAGGCAATGAGCAGTTCTTC.